This is a list of T cell receptor beta chains from one sample in a study of a mutant IDH1 vaccine in newly diagnosed glioma. No cognate antigen is known for these TCRs. Data came from immunoSEQ multiplex PCR; TCRdb stores just in-frame clones and leaves some out. The table includes 45,000 to 60,000 clones, roughly 90% detected once. This specimen was PBMCs, taken from a glioma patient whose treatment included an IDH1 peptide vaccine. The source of these receptors is a man in his fifties with glioma. Each CDR3 is given with its conserved first and last residue. The D gene is left open where the match is weak. Size is omitted from some rows. Given values are once, few, many or a class for expanded clones.

size	J	D	V	CDR3	DNA
.	TRBJ2-3	.	TRBV2	CASSEVWRRSTDTQYF	TGTGCCAGCAGTGAAGTCTGGAGGAGGAGCACAGATACGCAGTATTTT
.	TRBJ2-2	TRBD1	TRBV11-1	CASSPRTGRTGELFF	TGTGCCAGCAGCCCACGGACAGGGCGTACCGGGGAGCTGTTTTTT
.	TRBJ1-1	.	TRBV5-6	CASSLAAGQYTEAFF	TGTGCCAGCAGCTTGGCGGCAGGGCAGTACACTGAAGCTTTCTTT
.	TRBJ2-5	TRBD2	TRBV6-4	CASSATSGGTQYF	TGTGCCAGCAGTGCTACTAGCGGAGGGACCCAGTACTTC
.	TRBJ2-5	TRBD2	TRBV2	CASSRTSGGEGTQYF	TGTGCCAGCAGCCGGACTAGCGGGGGGGAAGGGACCCAGTACTTC
.	TRBJ2-1	.	TRBV5-1	CASSLASGATYNEQFF	TGCGCCAGCAGCTTGGCCTCAGGGGCTACCTACAATGAGCAGTTCTTC
.	TRBJ1-2	.	TRBV19	CASSLDGQLGYTF	TGTGCCAGTAGTCTGGACGGACAGCTAGGCTACACCTTC
.	TRBJ2-5	.	TRBV18	CASSPPGPLKETQYF	TGTGCCAGCTCACCACCTGGACCCCTTAAAGAGACCCAGTACTTC
.	TRBJ2-1	.	TRBV29-1	CSVGEARSYNEQFF	TGCAGCGTTGGGGAGGCCAGGTCCTACAATGAGCAGTTCTTC
.	TRBJ2-5	TRBD1	TRBV6-5	CASSRDSKTQYF	TGTGCCAGCAGCCGGGACAGCAAGACCCAGTACTTC
.	TRBJ1-1	.	TRBV5-1	CASTPFSRGGGVVAFF	TGCGCCAGCACCCCGTTTTCGCGGGGTGGGGGAGTAGTTGCTTTCTTT
.	TRBJ1-1	.	TRBV2	CASSGSRLNTEAFF	TGTGCCAGCAGTGGTTCACGGTTAAACACTGAAGCTTTCTTT
.	TRBJ2-3	TRBD1	TRBV10-1	CASSEEGAGTDTQYF	TGCGCCAGCAGTGAAGAGGGGGCCGGCACAGATACGCAGTATTTT
.	TRBJ2-4	.	TRBV30	CAWSLSTGNIQYF	TGTGCCTGGAGTCTCTCAACCGGAAACATTCAGTACTTC
.	TRBJ2-3	.	TRBV9	CASNSPSDTQYF	TGTGCCAGCAATTCCCCCTCAGATACGCAGTATTTT
.	TRBJ1-2	TRBD1	TRBV7-9	CASSSQDRGYDYGYTF	TGTGCCAGCAGCTCCCAAGACAGGGGTTACGACTATGGCTACACCTTC
once	TRBJ1-5	.	TRBV7-2	CASSSFLGQPQHF	TGTGCCAGCAGCTCCTTTTTAGGCCAGCCCCAGCATTTT
.	TRBJ1-1	.	TRBV7-9	CASSPGYETAGTEAFF	TGTGCCAGCAGCCCAGGGTATGAGACGGCGGGCACTGAAGCTTTCTTT
.	TRBJ1-2	.	TRBV2	CASSLGARANYGYTF	TGTGCCAGCAGTCTGGGGGCCAGAGCTAACTATGGCTACACCTTC
.	TRBJ2-5	.	TRBV30	CAWSGTHFGEQYF	TGTGCCTGGAGTGGGACCCACTTCGGAGAGCAGTACTTC
.	TRBJ1-3	.	TRBV11-2	CASTLSGSDTIYF	TGTGCCAGCACCCTCAGTGGGTCGGACACCATATATTTT
.	TRBJ2-2	.	TRBV5-6	CASSFASYHTGELFF	TGTGCCAGCAGCTTTGCGAGTTACCACACCGGGGAGCTGTTTTTT
.	TRBJ2-1	TRBD2	TRBV2	CAGGTSGNEQFF	TGTGCCGGCGGGACTAGCGGCAATGAGCAGTTCTTC
.	TRBJ1-1	.	TRBV6-1	CACGGQLNTEAFF	TGTGCCTGTGGAGGACAGCTGAACACTGAAGCTTTCTTT
.	TRBJ1-2	.	TRBV7-8	CASSLTIADRYTF	TGTGCCAGCAGCTTGACCATCGCAGACCGCTACACCTTC
.	TRBJ2-7	.	TRBV25-1	CASSDPYEQYF	TGTGCCAGCAGTGATCCCTACGAGCAGTACTTC
.	TRBJ2-2	.	TRBV4-1	CASSQPGLLTNTGELFF	TGCGCCAGCAGCCAGCCGGGACTCCTTACGAACACCGGGGAGCTGTTTTTT
.	TRBJ1-1	.	TRBV4-1	CASSQVDTGVTEAFF	TGCGCCAGCAGCCAAGTAGATACGGGGGTGACTGAAGCTTTCTTT
.	TRBJ2-1	.	TRBV2	CASRILSSYNEQFF	TGTGCCAGCAGAATATTAAGCTCCTACAATGAGCAGTTCTTC
.	TRBJ2-7	TRBD1	TRBV14	CASSQGGGPYEQYF	TGTGCCAGCAGCCAAGGAGGGGGCCCCTACGAGCAGTACTTC
.	TRBJ1-5	TRBD1	TRBV6-5	CASSYSQGGDQPQHF	TGTGCCAGCAGTTACTCTCAGGGGGGCGATCAGCCCCAGCATTTT
.	TRBJ2-1	.	TRBV11-3	CASSTRTNYNEQFF	TGTGCCAGCAGCACACGGACAAACTACAATGAGCAGTTCTTC
.	TRBJ2-5	.	TRBV5-6	CASSLVGSGPQETQYF	TGTGCCAGCAGCTTGGTGGGTAGCGGACCCCAAGAGACCCAGTACTTC
.	TRBJ2-7	.	TRBV27	CASSLLGRNYEQYF	TGTGCCAGCAGTTTATTGGGCAGGAACTACGAGCAGTACTTC
.	TRBJ2-7	TRBD1	TRBV28	CASSSATGTGWGEQYF	TGTGCCAGCAGTTCCGCCACCGGGACAGGGTGGGGCGAGCAGTACTTC
.	TRBJ2-7	.	TRBV11-2	CASSLEDSFLYEQYF	TGTGCCAGCAGCCTCGAGGACAGCTTTTTATACGAGCAGTACTTC
.	TRBJ2-7	TRBD2	TRBV7-9	CASSLEVGGVYEQYF	TGTGCCAGCAGCTTGGAGGTGGGGGGGGTCTACGAGCAGTACTTC
.	TRBJ1-2	.	TRBV5-1	CASSLAGGFYGYTF	TGCGCCAGCAGCTTGGCGGGCGGCTTCTATGGCTACACCTTC
.	TRBJ2-2	.	TRBV7-3	CASSPDFGELFF	TGTGCCAGCAGCCCGGATTTCGGGGAGCTGTTTTTT
.	TRBJ1-2	.	TRBV6-1	CASSEFRTLLSGGYTF	TGTGCCAGCAGTGAATTCAGGACTCTCCTGAGTGGTGGCTACACCTTC
.	TRBJ2-2	TRBD2	TRBV11-3	CASSSGGGNTGELFF	TGTGCCAGCAGCTCTGGGGGGGGGAACACCGGGGAGCTGTTTTTT
.	TRBJ1-4	.	TRBV4-3	CASSQDGQPGPLEKLFF	TGCGCCAGCAGCCAAGACGGTCAACCAGGTCCCCTAGAAAAACTGTTTTTT
.	TRBJ1-1	.	TRBV4-1	CASSLSVGGRTEAFF	TGCGCCAGCAGCCTTTCCGTGGGGGGAAGGACTGAAGCTTTCTTT
.	TRBJ2-7	.	TRBV19	CASSIGTGSSYEQYF	TGTGCCAGTAGTATAGGAACTGGCAGCTCCTACGAGCAGTACTTC
.	TRBJ1-1	.	TRBV7-6	CASSLARGDTEAFF	TGTGCCAGCAGCTTAGCCCGCGGGGACACTGAAGCTTTCTTT
.	TRBJ2-7	.	TRBV7-2	CASSSYSRLVYEQYF	TGTGCCAGCAGCTCCTACTCCCGGCTGGTCTACGAGCAGTACTTC
.	TRBJ2-3	TRBD1	TRBV10-2	CASSRTGGNTDTQYF	TGCGCCAGCAGTAGGACAGGGGGAAACACAGATACGCAGTATTTT
few	TRBJ2-2	TRBD2	TRBV5-4	CASSPIGLAGAGELFF	TGTGCCAGCAGCCCGATAGGACTAGCGGGAGCCGGGGAGCTGTTTTTT
.	TRBJ1-2	TRBD1	TRBV19	CASSRLALGTQGTDLTVRNYGYTF	TGTGCCAGTAGTAGGCTCGCCCTCGGCACACAAGGGACAGACCTTACCGTCCGTAACTATGGCTACACCTTC
.	TRBJ1-3	.	TRBV5-8	CASTFTRAGGNTIYF	TGTGCCAGCACCTTTACCCGGGCAGGTGGAAACACCATATATTTT
.	TRBJ2-3	TRBD1	TRBV6-6	CASSSSGTGSDTQYF	TGTGCCAGCAGTTCCTCCGGGACAGGGTCAGATACGCAGTATTTT
once	TRBJ1-1	.	TRBV5-1	CASSLEGTQNTEAFF	TGCGCCAGCAGCTTGGAAGGGACGCAGAACACTGAAGCTTTCTTT
.	TRBJ1-2	.	TRBV25-1	CASSWAKYGYTF	TGTGCCAGCAGTTGGGCGAAGTATGGCTACACCTTC
.	TRBJ1-5	TRBD1	TRBV2	CASTAGQGNQPQHF	TGTGCCAGCACCGCCGGACAGGGAAATCAGCCCCAGCATTTT